This T cell receptor (beta chain) was found in a study of molecular identifiers for immune sequencing clone quantification. The authors sorted naive CD8 T cells as CD8+CD4-CCR7+CD45RA+. TCRdb called the PCR reads again in MiXCR, with one record for every CDR3 protein. The sample lists about 640,000 distinct CDR3 sequences; 20% were seen once. CDR1 is MNHEY, CDR2 SVGAGI, per germline. The length of the CDR3 is 13 residues. A note on this clonotype: Its antigen remains unknown. This may be a read error: a much more frequent sequence differs by one nucleotide.

Whole-study findings and limits: The study found clones above 20 RNA copies held over 97% of effector molecules and under 1% in naive cells.

The chain carries TRBV6-5 and TRBJ2-1; D might be TRBD2 (6 bases). What was sequenced was naive CD8+ T cells from blood, with Jurkat cell RNA spiked in. Subset defined: FACS-sorted CD8+CD4-CCR7+CD45RA+ naive T cells. This TCR was recovered from a human donor in good health. Some libraries in this study had Jurkat cell RNA spiked in. Written as DNA, the CDR3 is TGTGCCAGCAGTTACGTGGAGGGGATGAAGCAGTCCTTC. Residues: CASSYVEGMKQSF.